The clone carrying this T cell receptor beta chain showed up many times. The antigen is not known. Only one heparinised blood draw was taken per donor, and its volume averaged around 100 mL. The authors sorted CD4+ naive, central memory, regulatory and stem cell-like memory cells via CD45RO/CCR7/CD25/CD127/CD95/CD27. All of the isolated RNA was reverse transcribed, so expressed TCRB transcripts were sequenced. Assay: immunoSEQ multiplex PCR; the TCRdb copy retains only in-frame clones and omits some. The top ten clones hold 2.3% of a sample with about 120,000 clones, approximately 16% of them seen once. V was pared by 3 bases and J by 2 bases, with 7 bases between. There are 13 residues in the CDR3. Germline V CDR1 and CDR2: MRHNA, SNTAGT. These data come from a study of beta chain features in type 1 diabetes. Across the whole study: Across all samples, approximately 99 million sorted cells were examined.

Overall study results and limits: HLA effects on TCRB rearrangement stayed unresolved here. Within each of all four CD4+ subsets, Type 1 diabetes patients had TCRB CDR3s that were moderately but significantly shorter.

This clonotype was obtained from a man younger than 40 with type 1 diabetes. The specimen was central memory CD4+ T cells from blood. This chain links TRBV6-4 with TRBJ1-1; no reliable D call. The CDR3 spells CASSEKGNTEAFF. The CDR3 DNA follows: TGTGCCAGCAGTGAGAAGGGAAACACTGAAGCTTTCTTT.